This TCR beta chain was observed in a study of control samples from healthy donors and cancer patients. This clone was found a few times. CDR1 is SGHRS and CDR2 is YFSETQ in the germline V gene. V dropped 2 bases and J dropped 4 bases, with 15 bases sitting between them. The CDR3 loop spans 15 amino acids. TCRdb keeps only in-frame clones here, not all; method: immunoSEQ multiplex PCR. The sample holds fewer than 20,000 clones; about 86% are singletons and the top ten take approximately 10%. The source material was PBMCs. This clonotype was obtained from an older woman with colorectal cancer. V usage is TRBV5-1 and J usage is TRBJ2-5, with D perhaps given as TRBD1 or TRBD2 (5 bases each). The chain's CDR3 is CASSFGGSGGETQYF. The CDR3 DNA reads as TGCGCCAGCAGCTTTGGTGGGAGTGGGGGAGAGACCCAGTACTTC.